The rows below give T cell receptor beta chains drawn from one sample of a study of T cell responses to AZD1222 COVID-19 vaccine. Sequencing used immunoSEQ multiplex PCR; TCRdb keeps in-frame clones, though not all of them. The profile shows 110,000 or so clones, approximately 89% of them singletons. Specimen: peripheral blood, collected on day 0 of MenACWY control vaccination. These receptors all come from an adult in good health. CDR3s include the opening cysteine and the closing phenylalanine or tryptophan. A D gene is named only where the DNA matches it firmly. A row's size may be missing; if present it is once, few, many or a size class.

D | size | J | V | CDR3 | DNA
NA | NA | TRBJ1-1 | TRBV4-2 | CASSQGPKLEGRNTEAFF | TGTGCCAGCAGCCAAGGTCCGAAACTGGAGGGGAGGAACACTGAAGCTTTCTTT
TRBD1 | NA | TRBJ1-1 | TRBV3-1/TRBV3-2 | CASSQENQGVPEAFF | TGTGCCAGCAGCCAAGAAAACCAGGGGGTTCCTGAAGCTTTCTTT
NA | NA | TRBJ1-3 | TRBV6-5 | CASSYSYLGSGNTIYF | TGTGCCAGCAGTTACTCGTACCTTGGCTCTGGAAACACCATATATTTT
NA | NA | TRBJ2-7 | TRBV6-4 | CASSYRYEQYF | TGTGCCAGCAGTTACCGGTACGAGCAGTACTTC
NA | NA | TRBJ1-3 | TRBV6-5 | CASSYSSSSSGNTIYF | TGTGCCAGCAGTTACTCGTCCTCATCCTCCGGAAACACCATATATTTT
NA | NA | TRBJ1-5 | TRBV5-1 | CASSLESDGQPQHF | TGCGCCAGCAGCTTGGAATCGGACGGTCAGCCCCAGCATTTT
TRBD2 | NA | TRBJ2-3 | TRBV27 | CASSTRGGTDTQYF | TGTGCCAGCAGTACGCGGGGGGGCACAGATACGCAGTATTTT
NA | NA | TRBJ2-2 | TRBV5-4 | CASNLDNSGTGELFF | TGTGCCAGCAACCTCGACAACTCTGGCACCGGGGAGCTGTTTTTT
NA | NA | TRBJ1-2 | TRBV7-9 | CASSLGGSTGYTF | TGTGCCAGCAGCTTAGGAGGCAGCACTGGCTACACCTTC
NA | NA | TRBJ1-3 | TRBV21-1 | CASSATGRDRPLLSSGNTIYF | TGTGCCAGCAGCGCAACTGGCCGGGACAGACCTCTCCTTAGCTCTGGAAACACCATATATTTT
NA | NA | TRBJ2-1 | TRBV7-2 | CASSSPGWREQFF | TGTGCCAGCAGCTCACCGGGGTGGCGGGAGCAGTTCTTC
NA | NA | TRBJ1-2 | TRBV28 | CASAAQWSYGYTF | TGTGCCAGCGCTGCCCAATGGAGCTATGGCTACACCTTC
NA | NA | TRBJ2-5 | TRBV14 | CASSQGGPNQETQYF | TGTGCCAGCAGCCAAGGGGGACCCAACCAAGAGACCCAGTACTTC
NA | NA | TRBJ1-1 | TRBV12-3/TRBV12-4 | CASSLGQGPEAFF | TGTGCCAGCAGTTTAGGTCAGGGTCCTGAAGCTTTCTTT
NA | NA | TRBJ1-2 | TRBV6-2/TRBV6-3 | CASSPSGGFNYGYTF | TGTGCCAGCAGTCCGTCGGGGGGCTTTAACTATGGCTACACCTTC
NA | once | TRBJ2-7 | TRBV6-2/TRBV6-3 | CASSRGFGYEQYF | TGTGCCAGCAGTCGGGGGTTCGGCTACGAGCAGTACTTC
NA | NA | TRBJ2-1 | TRBV4-2 | CASSPRSETLAYNEQFF | TGTGCCAGCAGCCCCCGCAGTGAAACTCTTGCCTACAATGAGCAGTTCTTC
NA | NA | TRBJ2-7 | TRBV5-6 | CASSPRVGREQYF | TGTGCCAGCAGCCCCCGGGTCGGGCGCGAGCAGTACTTC
NA | once | TRBJ2-1 | TRBV20-1 | CSATKAGEQFF | TGCAGTGCTACCAAGGCCGGGGAGCAGTTCTTC
NA | NA | TRBJ2-3 | TRBV19 | CASSRLSTDTQYF | TGTGCCAGTAGCAGACTAAGCACAGATACGCAGTATTTT
NA | few | TRBJ2-7 | TRBV6-5 | CASSTGFSYEQYF | TGTGCCAGCAGTACAGGGTTCTCCTACGAGCAGTACTTC
NA | NA | TRBJ2-5 | TRBV25-1 | CASSRNTNFQETQYF | TGTGCCAGCAGTCGCAACACTAACTTCCAAGAGACCCAGTACTTC
NA | NA | TRBJ1-1 | TRBV5-1 | CASSLVGGDTEAFF | TGCGCCAGCAGCTTGGTCGGAGGGGACACTGAAGCTTTCTTT
NA | NA | TRBJ1-5 | TRBV18 | CASSSMVIRNSNQPQHF | TGTGCCAGCTCTTCCATGGTGATAAGAAATAGCAATCAGCCCCAGCATTTT